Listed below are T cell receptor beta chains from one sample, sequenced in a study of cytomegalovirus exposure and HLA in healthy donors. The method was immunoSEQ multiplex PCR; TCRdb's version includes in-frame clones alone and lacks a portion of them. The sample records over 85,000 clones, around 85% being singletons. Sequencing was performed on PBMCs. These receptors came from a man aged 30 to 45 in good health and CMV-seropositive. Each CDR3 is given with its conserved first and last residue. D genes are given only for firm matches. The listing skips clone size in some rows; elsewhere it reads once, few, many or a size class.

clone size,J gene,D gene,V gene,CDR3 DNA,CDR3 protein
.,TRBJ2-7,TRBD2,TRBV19,TGTGCCAGTAGACCAGGGACTAGCGGGGCCTTCTACGAGCAGTACTTC,CASRPGTSGAFYEQYF
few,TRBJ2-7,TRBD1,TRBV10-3,TGTGCCACGATAGACAGGGACCCTCGGTCCGAGCAGTACTTC,CATIDRDPRSEQYF
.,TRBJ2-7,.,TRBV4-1,TGCGCCAGCAGCCAAGATTCGATGACTAGAGTCGGGACGCTCAGTCACGAGCAGTACTTC,CASSQDSMTRVGTLSHEQYF
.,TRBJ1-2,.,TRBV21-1,TGTGCCAGCAGCCCCCGGGGTGTGGACTATGGCTACACCTTC,CASSPRGVDYGYTF
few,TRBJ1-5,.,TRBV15,TGTGCCACCAGCAGAACGCGAAACACGGTACTGGGCCAGCCCCAGCATTTT,CATSRTRNTVLGQPQHF
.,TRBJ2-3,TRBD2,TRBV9,TGTGCCAGCAGCGGCGGTGGGACTAGCGGGGGGGCGGGTACGCAGTATTTT,CASSGGGTSGGAGTQYF
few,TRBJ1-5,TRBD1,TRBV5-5,TGTGCCAGCAGCCCGGGGACAGGGGACCAGCCCCAGCATTTT,CASSPGTGDQPQHF
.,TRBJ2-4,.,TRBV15,TGTGCCACCAGCAAGAAGGCAGGGGTAGCCAAAAACATTCAGTACTTC,CATSKKAGVAKNIQYF
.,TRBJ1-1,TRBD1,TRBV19,TGTGCCTGTGGACAGGGGTCGGGCGCAGACGACTTT,CACGQGSGADDF
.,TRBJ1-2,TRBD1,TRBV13,TGTGCCAGCAGCTTGGGACAGGGCTCCGGCTACACCTTC,CASSLGQGSGYTF
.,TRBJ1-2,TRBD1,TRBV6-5,TGTGCCAGCAGTTACGGGACAGGGGGAAATGACTATGGCTACACCTTC,CASSYGTGGNDYGYTF
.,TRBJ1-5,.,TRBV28,TGTGCCAGCAGTTTTTCGCAGGGCTTCGGTCCCCAGCATTTT,CASSFSQGFGPQHF
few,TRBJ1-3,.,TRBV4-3,TGCGCCAGCAGCCAAGATTGGCGGGCAGAGGACACCATATATTTT,CASSQDWRAEDTIYF
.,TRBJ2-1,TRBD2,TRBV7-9,TGTGCCAGCAGCTTAGCTATAAGGACTAGCGGGGGGGATAATGAGCAGTTCTTC,CASSLAIRTSGGDNEQFF
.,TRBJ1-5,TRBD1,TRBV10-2,TGCGCCAGCAGTGACCCCGGACAGGGGGATCAGCCCCAGCATTTT,CASSDPGQGDQPQHF
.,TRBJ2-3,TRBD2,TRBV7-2,TGTGCCAGCAGCCTTAACGGGGGGGTTAGCACAGATACGCAGTATTTT,CASSLNGGVSTDTQYF
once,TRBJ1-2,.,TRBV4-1,TGCGCCAGCAGCCGAGAGGGAGGGGGCTACACCTTC,CASSREGGGYTF
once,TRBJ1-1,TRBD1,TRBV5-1,TGCGCCAGCAGCTTGACCCCCTCCGGGACAGGGGCCACTGAAGCTTTCTTT,CASSLTPSGTGATEAFF
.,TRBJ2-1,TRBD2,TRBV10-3,TGTGCCATCAGGGTAGCGGGGACTGAGCAGTTCTTC,CAIRVAGTEQFF
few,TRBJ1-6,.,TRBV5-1,TGCGCCAGCAGCTTGGATGACCGGGATTCACCCCTCCACTTT,CASSLDDRDSPLHF
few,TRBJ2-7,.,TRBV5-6,TGTGCCAGCAGCTTTTGGAGTGCCTACGAGCAGTACTTC,CASSFWSAYEQYF
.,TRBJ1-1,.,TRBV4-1,TGCGCCAGCAGCCAAGGGGGCCACACTGAAGCTTTCTTT,CASSQGGHTEAFF
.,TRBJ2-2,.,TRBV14,TGTGCCAGCAGCCAATGGAGTAGGTCCGGGGAGCTGTTTTTT,CASSQWSRSGELFF
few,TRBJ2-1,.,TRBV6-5,TGTGCCAGCAGTACCTTTTTGGGGGGTGAGAATGAGCAGTTCTTC,CASSTFLGGENEQFF